This T cell receptor beta chain comes out of a study of T cells in Graves' hyperthyroidism and ophthalmopathy (dated by TCRdb to between 2018 and 2021). Context from the whole study: Peripheral blood was collected at initial diagnosis, before any treatment. To identify TCR V-J signatures that set the groups apart, the researchers used a discovery cohort of 90 to 100 patients, made up of fewer than 50 with Graves' ophthalmopathy and 57 with stable Graves' hyperthyroidism. Prospective prediction of ophthalmopathy was tested in an independent validation cohort of some 19 hyperthyroidism patients and 17 patients who later progressed to ophthalmopathy. The roughly 94 discovery patients were randomly divided into training and test sets at a 7:3 ratio. Thyroid tissue and blood T-cell repertoires from six Graves' hyperthyroidism patients were also compared in the study. Once sampling was done, hyperthyroidism patients were given methimazole at a starting dose of 30 mg daily, whereas ophthalmopathy patients were given high-dose intravenous methylprednisolone. The paper describes TCR Vbeta CDR3 sequencing of about 140 peripheral blood samples, made up of 43 ophthalmopathy patients, around 73 hyperthyroidism patients and 17 progressor patients. Broad study findings and their caveats: In validation, the model predicted progression to ophthalmopathy with about 71% sensitivity and 72.22% specificity, a median of about 6 months before onset. Sample size was not statistically predetermined, and investigators were not blinded to group allocation. Most expanded thyroid clonotypes (frequency above 0.001) were also detected in blood, suggesting blood repertoires may reflect thyroid immune responses. Ophthalmopathy was separated from stable hyperthyroidism by a 13 V-J signature model, with approximately 90% sensitivity and about 81% specificity obtained in cross-validation and 80%/75% obtained in testing.

Stable Graves' hyperthyroidism was defined as the absence of progression to ophthalmopathy over 18 months of follow-up. Hyperthyroidism patients were aged 18 to 65 years and newly diagnosed, with disease duration of less than 2 months. Patients with uncontrolled infections, other autoimmune diseases, pregnancy or lactation were excluded. Diagnoses were established on the basis of clinical symptoms, serum thyroxine and TRAb, thyroid ultrasound, and orbital computed tomography. PBMCs were separated from around 9.1 ml of fresh peripheral blood using Ficoll-Paque density gradient centrifugation. Trizol reagent was used to extract total RNA, and RNA quality was then checked on an Agilent 2100 Bioanalyzer. This clonotype was seen repeatedly, ten times or more. No cognate antigen has been identified for it. No base-level quality is on record; no much larger clone is a single base apart. As encoded in the germline V gene (reference sequence), CDR1 is LGHDT while CDR2 is YNNKEL. The CDR3 holds 15 amino acids from the cysteine to the phenylalanine. The entry retains the CDR3 DNA only, 45 bases that are in frame from base 1. Compared with germline, V lacks 4 bases and J lacks 4 bases; bases without a gene match: 7.

The TCR beta CDR3 regions were amplified from the RNA transcripts. The TCR CDR3 was subjected to a first round of RT-PCR using the HTBI primer set and the Qiagen OneStep RT-PCR kit. Libraries were constructed in a second round of multiplex PCR, after which size selection and purification were performed. The libraries were sequenced on an Illumina HiSeq2000 using paired-end 100 bp reads. The study's own analysis went as follows. Raw data were processed with SOAPnuke, discarding reads with adapters, uncalled bases, mean Phred below 15, or no exact constant-primer or identifier match. COPE v1.2.5 was used to merge high-quality paired reads, and clonotypes were defined as unique nucleotide sequences. Clonotypes were aligned to IMGT TRBV, TRBD and TRBJ reference segments using MiTCR v1.1. Analysis was restricted to V-J combinations with a frequency above 0.0001, which covered roughly 99% of repertoires. The TCS score was defined as F50 (clonal expansion) divided by E x V (chaos), with BLOSUM62-based TCRdist calculated between CDR3 peptides within each V-J. Welch's t-statistics and random forest reduced fewer than 550 V-J features to roughly 13, which were used in a naive Bayes classifier (R e1071). TCRdb reprocessed the public reads (quality trimming at Q25 with fastp, clone calling with MiXCR) and kept in-frame beta chains. Each CDR3 protein gets just one entry, which takes the most common genes and DNA from the rows behind it. These V and J calls rely on TCRdb rather than the paper's analysis. Present in this sample are under 400,000 distinct CDR3 sequences, just under 25% of which were seen just once. The top ten constitute around four fifths of the sample.

This TCR came from a man aged 50-60 years with Graves' hyperthyroidism. Sequenced sample: blood. Recombination joined TRBV3-1 with TRBJ1-2; 9 bases in between match TRBD1. The CDR3 amino acid sequence is: CASSPTGGSGYGYTF. The DNA is as follows: TGTGCCAGCAGCCCAACAGGGGGCTCGGGCTATGGCTACACCTTC.